A single T cell receptor (beta chain) is shown here with its context. No antigen is known for it. TCRdb re-called the reads through MiXCR, storing one row per CDR3 protein. The repertoire consists of around 69,000 distinct CDR3 sequences, with about 27% occurring once and the leading ten covering roughly three fifths. The data stem from a study of T cell repertoires in cytomegalovirus infection. Study-wide background: CMV infection plus the matching HLA type was flagged by public TCR beta signatures.

Overall study results and limits: CMV-specific TCR beta clonotypes restricted by HLA-C were the ones dominating the ex vivo response.

CDR1 is LGHNA, CDR2 YNFKEQ, per germline. The CDR3 covers 15 residues. Between the trimmed V and J ends, which lost 6 bases and 0 bases, there was a span of 9 bases. V gene TRBV4-2 combines with J gene TRBJ1-6; D uncertain. This sample comprised CD8+ T cells from cultured PBMCs, obtained from culture after CMV antigen stimulation. The source is a human donor in good health (CMV status not recorded). Some clones in this sample may be carry-over from other donors' samples. The CDR3 here is CASRMDLSYNSPLHF. CDR3 DNA sequence: TGTGCCAGCAGGATGGATCTCTCCTATAATTCACCCCTCCACTTT.